These 10 T cell receptor beta chains originate from one sample sequenced in a study of T cells after yellow fever vaccination. Each CDR3 protein gets one entry after TCRdb re-called the 5' RACE reads with MiXCR. The table lists about 550,000 distinct CDR3 sequences, about 19% of them singletons. The sequences come from PBMCs, collected 15 days after the yellow fever booster vaccination. These receptors came from a man aged 25-40 years who received the YFV17D yellow fever vaccine.

A few counts support this clonotype. The chain uses TRBV29-1 and TRBJ2-3, with 7 nucleotides matching TRBD1. Trimming took 6 bases from V and 7 from J; bases not matched to a gene: 10. CDR3 size: 13 residues. CDR1 and CDR2 from the germline V gene are SQVTM and ANQGSEA. CDR3 sequence reads: CSVRQGGSYTQYF. CDR3 sequence (DNA): TGCAGCGTCCGACAGGGTGGGTCATATACGCAGTATTTT.

This clonotype appeared a few times. The chain has TRBV6-2 or TRBV6-3 and TRBJ2-1; TRBD1 matches at 7 bases. CDR3 size: 14 residues. The germline V gene has CDR1 MNHEY and CDR2 SVGEGT. V lost 7 bases to trimming and J lost 3 bases; unmatched junction nucleotides: 6. The DNA of the CDR3 is TGTGCCAGCACGACCGGGACAGTCTACAATGAGCAGTTCTTC. This gives the protein CASTTGTVYNEQFF.

The rearrangement joins TRBV21-1 to TRBJ2-7; TRBD1, the D gene given by the table, was not confirmed from the DNA. TRBV21-1 constitutes a pseudogene. This CDR3 has 15 residues. The CDR3 DNA is TGTGCCAGCAGCAGGAGGACAGGAGATAACTACGAGCAGTACTTC. Residues: CASSRRTGDNYEQYF.

The chain carries TRBV9 and TRBJ1-5; D possibly corresponds to TRBD1 (5 bases). This CDR3 has 15 residues. Germline lookup yields CDR1 SGDLS and CDR2 YYNGEE. The ends were cut back, 7 bases at V and 11 bases at J, with 25 bases in the middle. CDR3 sequence: CASSKEGSGQGAQHF. The CDR3 DNA follows: TGTGCCAGCTCGAAAGAAGGTTCGGGCCAAGGGGCCCAGCATTTT.

This chain connects TRBV5-1 to TRBJ2-7; the match to TRBD2 covers 14 bases. V was clipped by 4 bases and J by 3 bases; unmatched bases: 6. The germline V gene has CDR1 SGHRS and CDR2 YFSETQ. The CDR3 is 16 amino acids. CDR3 loop: CASSGGLAGGFYEQYF. The CDR3 region has the DNA TGCGCCAGCAGCGGAGGACTAGCGGGGGGCTTCTACGAGCAGTACTTC. The whole variable domain, remainder taken from reference TRBV5-1 and TRBJ2-7, is KAGVTQTPRYLIKTRGQQVTLSCSPISGHRSVSWYQQTPGQGLQFLFEYFSETQRNKGNFPGRFSGRQFSNSRSEMNVSTLELGDSALYLCASSGGLAGGFYEQYFGPGTRLTVT.

The chain recombines TRBV20-1 with TRBJ2-1; 8 nucleotides agree with TRBD2. Looked up from germline, CDR1 is DFQATT and CDR2 is SNEGSKA (reference sequence). The CDR3 runs 15 residues. After removal of 2 bases from V and 12 bases from J, the junction contained 15 bases not matched to a gene. This CDR3 is CSARPERETRRGQFF. The CDR3 DNA reads as TGCAGTGCTAGACCCGAGCGGGAGACCCGTCGCGGGCAGTTCTTC.

This clonotype was recorded a few times. The chain has TRBV7-2 and TRBJ2-4; D might be TRBD1 (6 bases). The CDR3 loop spans 14 amino acids. V was shortened by 2 bases and J by 8 bases, with 13 bases between the two germline ends. The germline CDR1 and CDR2 sequences are SGHTA and FQGNSA. Here the CDR3 DNA reads TGTGCCAGCAGCTTACGGGACATTAGAGACATTCAGTACTTC. It translates to CASSLRDIRDIQYF. The full variable domain, in which reference TRBV7-2 and TRBJ2-4 provide the parts outside the CDR3, is GAGVSQSPSNKVTEKGKDVELRCDPISGHTALYWYRQSLGQGLEFLIYFQGNSAPDKSGLPSDRFSAERTGGSVSTLTIQRTQQEDSAVYLCASSLRDIRDIQYFGAGTRLSVL.

The chain employs TRBV29-1 and TRBJ1-1; tentatively, D is TRBD1 (5 bases). The length of the CDR3 is 13 residues. The V end was cut by 4 bases, the J end by 0 bases, with 9 bases between. Germline loops: CDR1 SQVTM, CDR2 ANQGSEA. The CDR3 loop is CSVGGGLNTEAFF. The CDR3 DNA reads as TGCAGCGTTGGGGGGGGGTTGAACACTGAAGCTTTCTTT.

The chain is built from TRBV28 and TRBJ2-7; 11 bases fit TRBD2. The CDR3 consists of 15 residues. CDR1 MDHEN and CDR2 SYDVKM come from the germline V gene. Unmatched junction bases numbered 7, after V lost 5 bases and J lost 4 bases. Here the CDR3 reads CASSKTLAGGYEQYF. CDR3 sequence (DNA): TGTGCCAGCAGTAAAACTCTAGCGGGAGGTTACGAGCAGTACTTC.

V gene TRBV20-1 combines with J gene TRBJ2-1; the D is unclear. The CDR3 covers 12 residues. CDR1 is DFQATT, CDR2 SNEGSKA, per germline (reference sequence). The germline V and J ends were trimmed by 0 bases and 4 bases, with 4 bases remaining between them. CDR3 DNA sequence: TGCAGTGCTAGAGATATATACAATGAGCAGTTCTTC. Its protein is CSARDIYNEQFF.